What follows are 12 T cell receptor beta chains derived from one specimen sequenced in a study of blood T cell repertoires in COVID-19. The method was immunoSEQ multiplex PCR; TCRdb's version includes in-frame clones alone and lacks a portion of them. This table has 95,000 or so clones, about 84% appearing once. The source material was peripheral blood. These receptors were collected from a human donor in a cohort sampled during active COVID-19.

The chain is built from TRBV29-1 and TRBJ2-2; D gene unclear. Germline V gives CDR1 SQVTM, CDR2 ANQGSEA. The CDR3 has 13 residues. V was trimmed by 5 bases and J by 4 bases, leaving 11 bases between them. The chain's CDR3 is CSVRESGTGELFF. CDR3 coding DNA: TGCAGCGTTAGAGAGTCGGGCACCGGGGAGCTGTTTTTT.

The rearrangement uses TRBV7-6 and TRBJ2-1; the match to TRBD2 covers 15 bases. Per germline, CDR1 SGHVS and CDR2 FNYEAQ. The CDR3 consists of 18 residues. Trimming took 1 base from V and 4 from J; bases not matched to a gene: 5. The CDR3 sequence is CASSLGTSGGARYNEQFF. The CDR3 region has the DNA TGTGCCAGCAGCTTAGGGACTAGCGGGGGGGCCCGGTACAATGAGCAGTTCTTC.

The V call is TRBV27, the J call TRBJ2-5, with a tentative D call TRBD1 (5 bases). Between the trimmed V and J ends, which lost 2 bases and 3 bases, there was a span of 10 bases. This CDR3 is built from 14 residues. CDR1 and CDR2 from the germline V gene are MNHEY and SMNVEV (reference sequence). The CDR3 loop is CASSLSATEETQYF. CDR3 bases: TGTGCCAGCAGTTTAAGTGCGACAGAAGAGACCCAGTACTTC.

The chain recombines TRBV5-4 with TRBJ2-7; 10 positions match TRBD1. Germline lookup yields CDR1 SGHNT and CDR2 YYREEE (reference sequence). This CDR3 has 15 residues. V was clipped by 0 bases and J by 3 bases; unmatched bases: 3. CDR3 sequence (DNA): TGTGCCAGCAGCTTGGCGGACAGGGGGGGCTACGAGCAGTACTTC. This sequence encodes CASSLADRGGYEQYF.

This chain uses TRBV9 with TRBJ2-1; a weak D match, TRBD2 (6 bases). The CDR3 is made up of 20 amino acids. The germline CDR1 and CDR2 sequences are SGDLS and YYNGEE. The V end lost 0 bases, the J end lost 0 bases, and 22 bases lay between the germline ends. The DNA for the CDR3 is TGTGCCAGCAGCGTAGATGGCGTTATGGGCGGGGCCAGCTCCTACAATGAGCAGTTCTTC. This sequence encodes CASSVDGVMGGASSYNEQFF. The full variable domain, rest sourced from reference TRBV9 and TRBJ2-1, is DSGVTQTPKHLITATGQRVTLRCSPRSGDLSVYWYQQSLDQGLQFLIQYYNGEERAKGNILERFSAQQFPDLHSELNLSSLELGDSALYFCASSVDGVMGGASSYNEQFFGPGTRLTVL.

The rearrangement links TRBV6-5 to TRBJ1-1; D call uncertain. This CDR3 is built from 14 residues. The V end was cut by 2 bases, the J end by 3 bases, with 10 bases between. Germline CDR1 reads MNHEY; CDR2 reads SVGAGI. CDR3 region: CASSYRSGYTEAFF. For the CDR3, the DNA is TGTGCCAGCAGTTACCGGTCGGGTTACACTGAAGCTTTCTTT.

The chain links TRBV28 to TRBJ1-4, with TRBD1 as a possible D gene (6 bases). V was shortened by 7 bases and J by 8 bases, with 29 bases between the two germline ends. Looked up from germline, CDR1 is MDHEN and CDR2 is SYDVKM. This CDR3 comprises 18 residues. The CDR3 loop reads CASTTTSDSGGLLEKLFF. Written as DNA, the CDR3 is TGTGCCAGCACCACTACCTCGGACAGCGGGGGTTTATTAGAAAAACTGTTTTTT.

This chain connects TRBV6-2 or TRBV6-3 to TRBJ2-3; possibly TRBD2 for D (5 bases). Germline V gene data show CDR1 as MNHEY and CDR2 as SVGEGT. There are 14 residues in the CDR3. V was trimmed by 0 bases and J by 4 bases, leaving 8 bases between them. The DNA of the CDR3 is TGTGCCAGCAGTTACTCGACGGGGTCAGATACGCAGTATTTT. Residues: CASSYSTGSDTQYF.

The chain joins TRBV12-3 or TRBV12-4 to TRBJ1-5, with D perhaps TRBD1 (5 bases). This CDR3 comprises 12 residues. Between the trimmed V and J ends, which lost 5 bases and 6 bases, there was a span of 8 bases. This chain's CDR3 is CASSITGQPQHF. In DNA, the CDR3 is TGTGCCAGCAGTATTACAGGTCAGCCCCAGCATTTT.

V usage is TRBV6-1 and J usage is TRBJ1-5, with 8 bases matching TRBD1. The trim removed 2 bases at V and 5 bases at J, leaving 14 bases unmatched. Germline CDR1 MNHNS, CDR2 SASEGT. The CDR3 is 18 residues long. In DNA, the CDR3 is TGTGCCAGCAGTGAATCCAGTTCACTAGGGACAGGCGATCAGCCCCAGCATTTT. This codes for CASSESSSLGTGDQPQHF.

The count of this clone is one. This rearrangement joins TRBV12-3 or TRBV12-4 to TRBJ2-2; TRBD1 is a possible D gene (6 bases). The CDR3 spans 13 residues. The ends were cut back, 8 bases at V and 1 base at J, with 8 bases in the middle. For the CDR3, the DNA is TGTGCCAGCGTCAGGGGGAACACCGGGGAGCTGTTTTTT. Translated: CASVRGNTGELFF.

The chain carries TRBV7-9 and TRBJ2-2; the match to TRBD2 covers 8 bases. In germline, CDR1 is SEHNR, CDR2 FQNEAQ (reference sequence). Trimming at V came to 2 bases and at J to 6 bases, leaving 5 bases not matched to a gene. CDR3 length: 15 residues. This chain's CDR3 is CASSLRLAGPGELFF. CDR3 coding DNA: TGTGCCAGCAGCTTAAGGCTAGCGGGCCCCGGGGAGCTGTTTTTT.